This entry lists 24 T cell receptor beta chains sequenced from one sample in a study of blood T cell repertoires in COVID-19. Some clones are missing from TCRdb's copy, which holds only in-frame ones; the method was immunoSEQ multiplex PCR. Counted here are 220,000 or so clones, roughly 81% occurring once; the ten biggest clones make up around 3%. What was sequenced was peripheral blood. Source of these receptors: a man aged 50 to 60 who had recovered from COVID-19.

This clone turned up a few times. The rearrangement uses TRBV30 and TRBJ2-7; 7 bases are shared with TRBD1. The CDR3 runs to 13 residues. Germline values: CDR1 GTSNPN, CDR2 SVGIG (reference sequence). Trimming took 0 bases from V and 3 from J; bases not matched to a gene: 2. The CDR3 coding sequence is TGTGCCTGGAGTGTAAACAGGGGCTACGAGCAGTACTTC. As protein: CAWSVNRGYEQYF. The full variable domain, rest sourced from reference TRBV30 and TRBJ2-7, is SQTIHQWPATLVQPVGSPLSLECTVEGTSNPNLYWYRQAAGRGLQLLFYSVGIGQISSEVPQNLSASRPQDRQFILSSKKLLLSDSGFYLCAWSVNRGYEQYFGPGTRLTVT.

This sequence joins TRBV2 and TRBJ1-5, with D unclear. The CDR3 extends over 15 amino acids. The V gene lost 4 bases and the J gene lost 0 bases, with 10 bases spanning the gap. Germline CDR1 reads SNHLY; CDR2 reads FYNNEI. CDR3 sequence reads: CASSGTLYSNQPQHF. In DNA, the CDR3 is TGTGCCAGCAGTGGGACTCTTTATAGCAATCAGCCCCAGCATTTT.

This clone was counted only a few times. The chain has TRBV15 and TRBJ1-4; 9 positions agree with TRBD1. V lost 1 base, J lost 8 bases, and 11 bases stayed unmatched. The CDR3 covers 17 residues. Germline V gene data show CDR1 as LNHNV and CDR2 as YYDKDF (reference sequence). Here the CDR3 reads CATSRALTGTGIEKLFF. In DNA form, the CDR3 reads TGTGCCACCAGCAGAGCTCTTACCGGGACAGGGATCGAAAAACTGTTTTTT.

V gene TRBV7-8 combines with J gene TRBJ1-3; 7 bases align to TRBD1. Germline lookup yields CDR1 SGHVS and CDR2 FQNEAQ. The V segment lost 5 bases and the J segment 0 bases; nucleotides outside the gene matches: 10. This CDR3 spans 17 amino acids. CDR3 DNA sequence: TGTGCCAGCAGCCCGTTTGCCGGGACAGACTCTGGAAACACCATATATTTT. Its protein product is CASSPFAGTDSGNTIYF.

Only one count was recorded for this clone. The chain joins TRBV5-5 to TRBJ1-1; D perhaps matches TRBD1 (5 bases). V lost 5 bases and J lost 4, with 12 bases in between. CDR3 length: 13 amino acids. Germline values: CDR1 SGHKS, CDR2 YYEKEE (reference sequence). The CDR3 bases are TGTGCCAGCAGGCCAGGGTCGGGCACTGAAGCTTTCTTT. It translates to CASRPGSGTEAFF. The whole variable domain, remainder taken from reference TRBV5-5 and TRBJ1-1, is DAGVTQSPTHLIKTRGQQVTLRCSPISGHKSVSWYQQVLGQGPQFIFQYYEKEERGRGNFPDRFSARQFPNYSSELNVNALLLGDSALYLCASRPGSGTEAFFGQGTRLTVV.

This chain joins TRBV7-9 and TRBJ1-4; 7 positions agree with TRBD1. The germline CDR1 and CDR2 sequences are SEHNR and FQNEAQ (reference sequence). The trim removed 4 bases at V and 7 bases at J, leaving 6 bases unmatched. This CDR3 spans 14 amino acids. CDR3 protein: CASSSTGRTEKLFF. As DNA, the CDR3 is TGTGCCAGCAGCTCGACAGGGCGGACTGAAAAACTGTTTTTT.

The V call is TRBV7-6, the J call TRBJ2-2; 7 nucleotides align to TRBD2. The V gene end was trimmed by 5 bases and the J gene end by 4 bases; junction bases not matched to a gene: 13. Germline-derived CDR1 and CDR2 are SGHVS and FNYEAQ. This CDR3 region has 17 residues. The CDR3 DNA reads as TGTGCCAGCAGCACACTTGGAGGCGGGAGTCCCACCGGGGAGCTGTTTTTT. Translated: CASSTLGGGSPTGELFF.

The rearrangement links TRBV5-8 to TRBJ2-7; D is unclear. The V gene lost 4 bases and the J gene lost 2 bases, with 4 bases spanning the gap. Germline loops: CDR1 SGHTS, CDR2 YDEGEE. CDR3 length: 11 amino acids. In DNA form, the CDR3 reads TGTGCCAGCAGCCCTACCTACGAGCAGTACTTC. Protein sequence: CASSPTYEQYF.

The chain recombines TRBV29-1 with TRBJ2-3; D possibly corresponds to TRBD2 (5 bases). V lost 5 bases, J lost 6 bases, and 21 bases lay in between. Germline CDR1 is SQVTM and CDR2 is ANQGSEA. The CDR3 contains 15 residues. CDR3 sequence: CSVLGAEVKQDTQYF. The CDR3 region has the DNA TGCAGCGTTCTAGGAGCGGAAGTCAAACAGGATACGCAGTATTTT.

The table lists this clone with a few counts. Distinct nucleotide sequences in the sample also encode this CDR3. The chain links TRBV28 to TRBJ2-1, with 7 bases fitting TRBD1. V shed 2 bases and J 0 bases; nucleotides not matched to a gene: 4. Germline CDR1 MDHEN, CDR2 SYDVKM. This CDR3 is built from 16 residues. The CDR3 loop is CASSLTAGGSYNEQFF. The CDR3 nucleotides read TGTGCCAGCAGTTTAACAGCAGGGGGCTCCTACAATGAGCAGTTCTTC.

This sequence joins TRBV5-1 and TRBJ2-3; the match to TRBD2 covers 8 bases. Trimming cost V 6 bases and J 9 bases; bases outside gene matches: 9. The length of the CDR3 is 13 residues. Germline V gives CDR1 SGHRS, CDR2 YFSETQ. CDR3 nucleotide sequence: TGCGCCAGCACCTATAGCGGGGAGGGAACGCAGTATTTT. As protein: CASTYSGEGTQYF.

The chain is built from TRBV10-2 and TRBJ2-2; the match to TRBD2 covers 8 bases. Trimming took 7 bases from V and 1 from J; bases not matched to a gene: 5. The germline gives CDR1 WSHSY, CDR2 SAAADI. This CDR3 contains 15 residues. The CDR3 sequence is CASKRLAGNTGELFF. In DNA form, the CDR3 reads TGCGCCAGCAAGCGGCTAGCGGGGAACACCGGGGAGCTGTTTTTT.

The V call is TRBV6-5, the J call TRBJ2-1; TRBD1 aligns across 8 bases. With V trimmed by 2 bases and J by 5 bases, 5 bases remained unmatched. The CDR3 contains 15 residues. CDR1 is MNHEY and CDR2 is SVGAGI in the germline V gene. The CDR3: CASSYRGTGNNEQFF. For the CDR3, the DNA is TGTGCCAGCAGTTACCGGGGGACAGGCAACAATGAGCAGTTCTTC.

CDR3 nucleotides: TGTGCCAGCAGTTACAGCCCGGGACAGGGGGCGGATGAGCAGTACTTC. Amino acid sequence: CASSYSPGQGADEQYF. V and J are TRBV6-5 and TRBJ2-7; 12 bases are a match to TRBD1. The CDR3 covers 16 residues. J gave up 7 bases and V 2 bases, and 9 bases lay outside the gene matches. CDR1 MNHEY and CDR2 SVGAGI come from the germline V gene.

This clone came up a few times. CDR3 DNA: TGTGCCAGCAGCTCAAAGCGGTTCTACGAGCAGTACTTC. It yields the protein CASSSKRFYEQYF. This chain uses TRBV13 with TRBJ2-7, with TRBD2 as a possible D gene (5 bases). There are 13 residues in the CDR3. Germline CDR1 PRHDT, CDR2 FYEKMQ (reference sequence). Trimming shortened V by 4 bases and J by 3 bases, and 10 bases separated the two germline ends. Variable domain in full (rest from reference TRBV13 and TRBJ2-7): AAGVIQSPRHLIKEKRETATLKCYPIPRHDTVYWYQQGPGQDPQFLISFYEKMQSDKGSIPDRFSAQQFSDYHSELNMSSLELGDSALYFCASSSKRFYEQYFGPGTRLTVT.

The chain recombines TRBV6-1 with TRBJ2-2, with a weak D call TRBD1 (5 bases). The V gene lost 4 bases and the J gene lost 0 bases, with 12 bases spanning the gap. Germline CDR1 and CDR2: MNHNS and SASEGT. The CDR3 totals 16 residues. CDR3: CASSGGHPSNTGELFF. The CDR3 coding sequence is TGTGCCAGCAGTGGAGGACACCCCTCGAACACCGGGGAGCTGTTTTTT.

V usage is TRBV30 and J usage is TRBJ2-7, with D perhaps TRBD2 (5 bases). The germline V gene has CDR1 GTSNPN and CDR2 SVGIG (reference sequence). Trimming cost V 6 bases and J 4 bases, with 13 bases left between them. This CDR3 has 12 residues. CDR3 DNA sequence: TGTGCCTGTTTGGACTCGATGTACGAGCAGTACTTC. This sequence encodes CACLDSMYEQYF.

CDR3 nucleotide sequence: TGTGCCACCAGTGGAGTAGCGGGGGACCGCACAGATACGCAGTATTTT. Translating it yields CATSGVAGDRTDTQYF. The chain joins TRBV24-1 to TRBJ2-3; 9 positions match TRBD2. The CDR3 is 16 residues long. Germline CDR1 KGHDR, CDR2 SFDVKD. The V segment lost 5 bases and the J segment 1 base; nucleotides outside the gene matches: 6.

This clone was seen more than once but under ten times. The CDR3 nucleotides read TGCGCCAGCAGCTTGGCGACGGCTAGCGGGAGTTTCCATGAGCAGTTCTTC. Its protein product is CASSLATASGSFHEQFF. The chain has TRBV5-1 and TRBJ2-1, with 10 bases fitting TRBD2. The CDR3 consists of 17 residues. V dropped 0 bases and J dropped 8; count of bases not matched to a gene: 11. CDR1 and CDR2 (germline): SGHRS, YFSETQ. Looking up the rest from reference TRBV5-1 and TRBJ2-1 gives the full variable domain: KAGVTQTPRYLIKTRGQQVTLSCSPISGHRSVSWYQQTPGQGLQFLFEYFSETQRNKGNFPGRFSGRQFSNSRSEMNVSTLELGDSALYLCASSLATASGSFHEQFFGPGTRLTVL.

The J gene is TRBJ2-1, the V gene TRBV27; 16 positions match TRBD2. The germline V gene encodes CDR1 MNHEY and CDR2 SMNVEV (reference sequence). V lost 4 bases to trimming and J lost 4 bases; unmatched junction nucleotides: 10. There are 19 residues in the CDR3. Here the CDR3 reads CASSSRGRGLAGGYNEQFF. CDR3 nucleotides: TGTGCCAGCAGTTCAAGGGGCAGGGGACTAGCGGGAGGGTACAATGAGCAGTTCTTC.

The CDR3 bases are TGTGCCAGCAGTCGCGACAGGGCTGGGGCCAACGTCCTGACTTTC. Residues: CASSRDRAGANVLTF. The V gene is TRBV27, the J gene TRBJ2-6, with 7 bases aligning to TRBD1. V trimming: 5 bases; J trimming: 2 bases; junction bases outside the gene matches: 3. The CDR3 sequence is 15 residues long. CDR1 MNHEY and CDR2 SMNVEV come from the germline V gene (reference sequence).

The CDR3 DNA reads TGTGCCAGCAGTTTCATCGGGACACTAAGCACAGATACGCAGTATTTT. Amino acid sequence: CASSFIGTLSTDTQYF. The V gene is TRBV27, the J gene TRBJ2-3; D perhaps matches TRBD1 (6 bases). This CDR3 is 16 amino acids long. Germline assignment: CDR1 MNHEY and CDR2 SMNVEV (reference sequence). Trimming removed 3 bases from V and 0 bases from J, with 13 bases in between.

The rearrangement uses TRBV7-6 and TRBJ2-1; D gene uncertain. Germline V CDR1 and CDR2: SGHVS, FNYEAQ. CDR3 length: 14 amino acids. The germline V and J ends were trimmed by 5 bases and 2 bases, with 10 bases remaining between them. The CDR3 protein is CASSPVIAYNEQFF. The DNA of the CDR3 is TGTGCCAGCAGCCCCGTAATTGCCTACAATGAGCAGTTCTTC.

The chain has TRBV9 and TRBJ2-3; D gene uncertain. From germline, CDR1 is SGDLS and CDR2 YYNGEE. V gave up 0 bases and J gave up 3 bases, with 5 bases separating them. The CDR3 length is 13 residues. CDR3 protein: CASSVAVTDTQYF. The CDR3 nucleotides read TGTGCCAGCAGCGTAGCTGTTACAGATACGCAGTATTTT.